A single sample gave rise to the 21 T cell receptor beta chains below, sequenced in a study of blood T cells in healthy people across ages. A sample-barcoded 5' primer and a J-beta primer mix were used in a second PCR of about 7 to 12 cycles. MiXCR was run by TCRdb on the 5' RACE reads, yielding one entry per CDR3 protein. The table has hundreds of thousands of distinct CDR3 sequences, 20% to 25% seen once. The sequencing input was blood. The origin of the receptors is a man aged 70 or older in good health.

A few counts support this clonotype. CDR3 bases: TGTGCCAGCAGTCCCCGTGGGACAGGGACCAATTCACCCCTCCACTTT. As protein: CASSPRGTGTNSPLHF. The chain couples TRBV7-9 to TRBJ1-6; 9 nucleotides line up with TRBD1. The CDR3 is made up of 16 amino acids. V lost 6 bases and J lost 7; bases outside the gene matches: 10. The V gene's germline CDR1 is SEHNR and CDR2 FQNEAQ (reference sequence).

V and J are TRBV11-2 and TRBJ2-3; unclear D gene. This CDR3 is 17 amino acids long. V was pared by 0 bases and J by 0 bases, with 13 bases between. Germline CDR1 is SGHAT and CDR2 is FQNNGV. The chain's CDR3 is CASSLDSYAASTDTQYF. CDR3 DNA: TGTGCCAGCAGCTTAGATTCTTACGCAGCTAGCACAGATACGCAGTATTTT.

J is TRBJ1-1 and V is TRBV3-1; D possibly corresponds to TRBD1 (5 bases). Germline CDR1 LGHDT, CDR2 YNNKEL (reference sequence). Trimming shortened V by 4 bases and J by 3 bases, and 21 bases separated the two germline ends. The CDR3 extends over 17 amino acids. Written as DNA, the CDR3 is TGTGCCAGCAGCCTGGGGGTGATTGAGGGGAGGGACACTGAAGCTTTCTTT. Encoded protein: CASSLGVIEGRDTEAFF.

In DNA, the CDR3 is TGTGCCAGCAGTTTCGTGGGACCCGGGGCCAACGTCCTGACTTTC. Encoded protein: CASSFVGPGANVLTF. The chain employs TRBV12-3 or TRBV12-4 and TRBJ2-6; D possibly matches TRBD1 or TRBD2 (5 bases each). This CDR3 comprises 15 residues. V was shortened by 3 bases and J by 4 bases, with 10 bases between the two germline ends.

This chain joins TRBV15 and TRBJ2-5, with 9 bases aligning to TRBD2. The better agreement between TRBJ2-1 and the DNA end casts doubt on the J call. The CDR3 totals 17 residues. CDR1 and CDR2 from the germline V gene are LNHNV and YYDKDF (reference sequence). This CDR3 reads CATSSGTSSSTRNEQFF. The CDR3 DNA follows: TGTGCCACCAGCTCAGGGACTAGCTCCTCCACAAGGAATGAGCAGTTCTTC.

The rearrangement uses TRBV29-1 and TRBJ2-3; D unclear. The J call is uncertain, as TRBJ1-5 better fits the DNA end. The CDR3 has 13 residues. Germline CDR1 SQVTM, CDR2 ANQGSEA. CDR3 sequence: CSQARGFSDTQHF. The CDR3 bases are TGCAGCCAAGCGAGAGGCTTTTCAGATACGCAGCATTTT.

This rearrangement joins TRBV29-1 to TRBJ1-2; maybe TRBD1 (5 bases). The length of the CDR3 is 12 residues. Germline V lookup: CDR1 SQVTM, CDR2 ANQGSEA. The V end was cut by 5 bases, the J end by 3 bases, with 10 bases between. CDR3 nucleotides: TGCAGCGTTCAACCGGGACACTATGGCTACACCTTC. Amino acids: CSVQPGHYGYTF. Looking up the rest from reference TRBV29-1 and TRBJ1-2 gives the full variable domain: SAVISQKPSRDICQRGTSLTIQCQVDSQVTMMFWYRQQPGQSLTLIATANQGSEATYESGFVIDKFPISRPNLTFSTLTVSNMSPEDSSIYLCSVQPGHYGYTFGSGTRLTVV.

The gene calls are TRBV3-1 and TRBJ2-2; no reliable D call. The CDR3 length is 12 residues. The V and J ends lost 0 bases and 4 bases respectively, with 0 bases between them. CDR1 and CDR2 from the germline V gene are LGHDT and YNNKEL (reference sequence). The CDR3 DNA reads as TGTGCCAGCAGCCAAGACACCGGGGAGCTGTTTTTT. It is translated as CASSQDTGELFF.

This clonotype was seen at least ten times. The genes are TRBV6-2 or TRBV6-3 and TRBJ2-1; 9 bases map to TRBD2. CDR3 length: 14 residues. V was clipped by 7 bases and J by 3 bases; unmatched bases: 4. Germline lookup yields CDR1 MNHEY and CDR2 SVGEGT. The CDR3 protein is CASIRREGYNEQFF. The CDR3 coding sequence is TGTGCCAGCATCCGGCGGGAGGGCTACAATGAGCAGTTCTTC.

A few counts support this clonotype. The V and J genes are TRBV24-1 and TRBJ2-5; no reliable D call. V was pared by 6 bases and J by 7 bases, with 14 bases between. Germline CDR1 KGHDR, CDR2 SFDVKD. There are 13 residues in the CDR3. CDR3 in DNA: TGTGCCACCAGTCGGGCTGGGGATGGGACCCAGTACTTC. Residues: CATSRAGDGTQYF.

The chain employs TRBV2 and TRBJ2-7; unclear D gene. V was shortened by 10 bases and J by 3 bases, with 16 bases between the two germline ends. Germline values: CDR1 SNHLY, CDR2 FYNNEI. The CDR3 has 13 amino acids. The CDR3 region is CATTSTPSYEQYF. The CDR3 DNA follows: TGTGCCACCACGTCGACCCCAAGCTACGAGCAGTACTTC.

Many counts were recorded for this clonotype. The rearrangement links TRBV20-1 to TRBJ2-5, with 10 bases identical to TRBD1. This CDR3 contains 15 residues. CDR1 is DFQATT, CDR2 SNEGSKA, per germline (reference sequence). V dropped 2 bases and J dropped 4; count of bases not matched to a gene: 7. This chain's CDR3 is CSARTRQGAGETQYF. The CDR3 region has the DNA TGCAGTGCTAGAACTCGACAGGGGGCCGGAGAGACCCAGTACTTC.

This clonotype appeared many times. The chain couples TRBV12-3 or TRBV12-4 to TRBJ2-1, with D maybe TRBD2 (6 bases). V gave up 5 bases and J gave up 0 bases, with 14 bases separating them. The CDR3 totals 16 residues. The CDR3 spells CASSNQRVSSYNEQFF. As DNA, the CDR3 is TGTGCCAGCAGTAACCAGCGGGTGAGCTCCTACAATGAGCAGTTCTTC.

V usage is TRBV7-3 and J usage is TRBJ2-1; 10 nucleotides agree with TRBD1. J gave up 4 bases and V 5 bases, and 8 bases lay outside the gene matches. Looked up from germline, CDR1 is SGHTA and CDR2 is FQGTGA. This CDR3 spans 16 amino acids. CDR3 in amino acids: CASSPEGQGFYNEQFF. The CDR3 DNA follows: TGTGCCAGCAGCCCTGAGGGACAGGGGTTTTACAATGAGCAGTTCTTC.

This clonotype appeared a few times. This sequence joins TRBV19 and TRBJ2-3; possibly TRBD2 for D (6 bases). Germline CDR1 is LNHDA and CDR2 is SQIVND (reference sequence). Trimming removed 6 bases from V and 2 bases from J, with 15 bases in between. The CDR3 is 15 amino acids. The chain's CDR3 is CASSPSGQLTDTQYF. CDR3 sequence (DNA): TGTGCCAGTAGCCCGAGCGGGCAGCTCACAGATACGCAGTATTTT.

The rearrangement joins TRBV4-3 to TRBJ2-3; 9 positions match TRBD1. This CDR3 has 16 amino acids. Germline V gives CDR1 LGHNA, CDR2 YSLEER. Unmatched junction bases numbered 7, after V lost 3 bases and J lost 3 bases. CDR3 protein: CASSQEDRGTTDTQYF. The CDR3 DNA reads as TGCGCCAGCAGCCAGGAGGACAGGGGAACTACAGATACGCAGTATTTT.

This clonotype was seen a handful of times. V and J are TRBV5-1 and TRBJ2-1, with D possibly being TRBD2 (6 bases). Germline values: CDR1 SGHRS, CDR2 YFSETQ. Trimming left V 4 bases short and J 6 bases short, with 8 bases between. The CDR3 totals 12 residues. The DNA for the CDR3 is TGCGCCAGCAGCGGCGGGGTCAATGAGCAGTTCTTC. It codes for CASSGGVNEQFF.

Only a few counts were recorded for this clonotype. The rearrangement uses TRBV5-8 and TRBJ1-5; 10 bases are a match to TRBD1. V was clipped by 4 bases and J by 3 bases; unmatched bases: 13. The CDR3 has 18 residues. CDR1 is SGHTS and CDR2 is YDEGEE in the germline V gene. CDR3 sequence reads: CASSPGGQGVPYNQPQHF. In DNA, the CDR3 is TGTGCCAGCAGCCCGGGTGGACAGGGGGTTCCCTACAATCAGCCCCAGCATTTT.

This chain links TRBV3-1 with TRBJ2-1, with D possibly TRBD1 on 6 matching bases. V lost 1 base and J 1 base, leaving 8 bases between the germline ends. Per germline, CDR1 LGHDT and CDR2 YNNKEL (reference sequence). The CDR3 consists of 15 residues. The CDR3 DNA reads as TGTGCCAGCAGCCAAGCAACAGGGTCCTACAATGAGCAGTTCTTC. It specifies CASSQATGSYNEQFF.

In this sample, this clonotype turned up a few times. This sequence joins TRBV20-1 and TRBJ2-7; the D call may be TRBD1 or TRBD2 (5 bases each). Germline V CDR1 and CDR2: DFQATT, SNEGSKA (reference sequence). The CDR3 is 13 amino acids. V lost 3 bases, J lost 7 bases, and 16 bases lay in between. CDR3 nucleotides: TGCAGTGCTAGCCAGGGACCCGAAAGGGAGCAGTACTTC. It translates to CSASQGPEREQYF.

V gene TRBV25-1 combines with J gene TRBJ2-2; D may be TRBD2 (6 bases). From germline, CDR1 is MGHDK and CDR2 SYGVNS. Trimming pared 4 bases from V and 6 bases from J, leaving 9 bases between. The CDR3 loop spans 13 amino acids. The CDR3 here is CASSGGEAGELFF. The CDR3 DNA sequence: TGTGCCAGCAGTGGGGGGGAGGCCGGGGAGCTGTTTTTT.